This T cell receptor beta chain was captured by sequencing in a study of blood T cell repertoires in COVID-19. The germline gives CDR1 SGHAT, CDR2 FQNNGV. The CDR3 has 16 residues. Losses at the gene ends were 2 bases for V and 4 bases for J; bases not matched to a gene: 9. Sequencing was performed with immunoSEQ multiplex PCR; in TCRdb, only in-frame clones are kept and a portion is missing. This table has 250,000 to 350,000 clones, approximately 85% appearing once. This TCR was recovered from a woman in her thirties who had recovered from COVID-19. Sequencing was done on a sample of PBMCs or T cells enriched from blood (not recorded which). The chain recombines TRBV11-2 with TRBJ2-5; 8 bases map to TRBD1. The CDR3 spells CASSLHQGAILETQYF. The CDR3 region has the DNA TGTGCCAGCAGCTTACATCAGGGGGCGATCCTAGAGACCCAGTACTTC. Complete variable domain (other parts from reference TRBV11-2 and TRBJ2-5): EAGVAQSPRYKIIEKRQSVAFWCNPISGHATLYWYQQILGQGPKLLIQFQNNGVVDDSQLPKDRFSAERLKGVDSTLKIQPAKLEDSAVYLCASSLHQGAILETQYFGPGTRLLVL.